The subject of this entry is one TCR beta chain. Under the authors' procedure: Estimated nucleated cell counts came from reference gene primer amplification. Sequencing used immunoSEQ multiplex PCR; TCRdb keeps in-frame clones, though not all of them. That table is the source of V, J and clone size, and D and trimming were worked out from the DNA. The sample holds about 500,000 clones, approximately 86% seen once. The data derive from a study of blood T cell repertoires in COVID-19. The CDR3 extends over 16 amino acids. The receptor's source is a woman between 18 and 29 years old who had recovered from COVID-19. The chain carries TRBV21-1 and TRBJ2-3; TRBD2, as called in the table, went unchecked against the DNA. TRBV21-1 is an annotated pseudogene. Sequenced: PBMCs or T cells enriched from blood (not recorded which). The CDR3 DNA reads TGTGCCAGCAGCAAAGGAGCAGCGGGGAGCACAGATACGCAGTATTTT. This codes for CASSKGAAGSTDTQYF.